This passage covers 17 T cell receptor beta chains from one sample sequenced in a study of blood T cell repertoires in COVID-19. Profiling relied on immunoSEQ multiplex PCR, and the TCRdb table lists in-frame clones only, not all of them. Of hundreds of thousands of clones listed, about four fifths are singletons. The sequenced material came from PBMCs or T cells enriched from blood (not recorded which). The receptors originated from a man aged 35-49 years who had been exposed to COVID-19.

The chain is built from TRBV4-2 and TRBJ1-4; D uncertain. V was cut by 1 base and J by 4 bases, with 7 bases left in between. Germline V gives CDR1 LGHNA, CDR2 YNFKEQ. This CDR3 contains 14 residues. DNA of the CDR3: TGTGCCAGCAGCCAAGGATCGGGTAATGAAAAACTGTTTTTT. Its translation is CASSQGSGNEKLFF.

This chain uses TRBV6-5 with TRBJ2-1, with a weak D call TRBD2 (6 bases). The germline V gene has CDR1 MNHEY and CDR2 SVGAGI. The CDR3 has 13 amino acids. The V gene lost 7 bases and the J gene lost 12 bases, with 19 bases spanning the gap. CDR3 protein: CASTRRGLIGQFF. The CDR3 DNA reads TGTGCCAGCACCCGGAGGGGACTTATCGGGCAGTTCTTC.

The J gene is TRBJ2-6, the V gene TRBV18; D gene uncertain. Per germline, CDR1 KGHSH and CDR2 LQKENI. This CDR3 has 15 amino acids. V was cut by 4 bases and J by 2 bases, with 9 bases left in between. For the CDR3, the DNA is TGTGCCAGCTCACTTCTGACTCCTGGGGCCAACGTCCTGACTTTC. This codes for CASSLLTPGANVLTF. The full variable domain, completed using reference TRBV18 and TRBJ2-6, is NAGVMQNPRHLVRRRGQEARLRCSPMKGHSHVYWYRQLPEEGLKFMVYLQKENIIDESGMPKERFSAEFPKEGPSILRIQQVVRGDSAAYFCASSLLTPGANVLTFGAGSRLTVL.

This chain joins TRBV30 and TRBJ1-6; D remains unclear. Per the germline V gene, CDR1 is GTSNPN and CDR2 is SVGIG (reference sequence). This CDR3 has 12 amino acids. V lost 1 base to trimming and J lost 7 bases, with 5 bases between them. This chain's CDR3 is CAWSAMNSPLHF. The CDR3, as DNA: TGTGCCTGGAGTGCCATGAATTCACCCCTCCACTTT.

The J gene is TRBJ2-6, the V gene TRBV7-9; possible D gene TRBD2, 5 bases. Trimming removed 5 bases at V and 0 bases at J, with 14 bases between. This CDR3 contains 17 residues. CDR1 is SEHNR and CDR2 is FQNEAQ in the germline V gene (reference sequence). The CDR3, as DNA: TGTGCCAGCAGCCAAAGGACTGTCAGCTCTGGGGCCAACGTCCTGACTTTC. Its translation is CASSQRTVSSGANVLTF.

The genes are TRBV6-5 and TRBJ1-5; D is perhaps TRBD1 (5 bases). The CDR3 sequence is 15 residues long. From germline, CDR1 is MNHEY and CDR2 SVGAGI. Trimming pared 7 bases from V and 0 bases from J, leaving 13 bases between. CDR3 region: CASTPWGGSNQPQHF. The CDR3 bases are TGTGCCAGCACCCCCTGGGGGGGTAGCAATCAGCCCCAGCATTTT.

This clone has at least ten counts. This CDR3 reads CASSSPGGGSSYEQYF. The CDR3 bases are TGTGCCAGCAGCTCACCCGGGGGCGGGAGCTCCTACGAGCAGTACTTC. V gene TRBV6-6 combines with J gene TRBJ2-7, with D possibly being TRBD2 (7 bases). The V gene lost 6 bases and the J gene lost 0 bases, with 18 bases spanning the gap. Germline loops: CDR1 MNHNY, CDR2 SVGAGI (reference sequence). The CDR3 covers 16 residues.

The CDR3 loop reads CASSLQETQYF. The CDR3 DNA follows: TGCGCCAGCAGTTTACAAGAGACCCAGTACTTC. The V and J genes are TRBV10-2 and TRBJ2-5; D gene ambiguous. CDR1 WSHSY and CDR2 SAAADI come from the germline V gene. The CDR3 contains 11 residues. The ends were cut back, 5 bases at V and 2 bases at J, with 3 bases in the middle.

The genes are TRBV18 and TRBJ2-1; D may be TRBD2 (6 bases). The CDR3 runs to 14 residues. CDR1 and CDR2 (germline): KGHSH, LQKENI. Trimming pared 3 bases from V and 10 bases from J, leaving 16 bases between. CDR3 DNA sequence: TGTGCCAGCTCACCTACGGTTAGCGCGGGAGAGCAGTTCTTC. Protein sequence: CASSPTVSAGEQFF.

This chain connects TRBV19 to TRBJ2-3; D gene unclear. The germline gives CDR1 LNHDA, CDR2 SQIVND (reference sequence). V lost 5 bases and J 2 bases, leaving 8 bases between the germline ends. The CDR3 totals 13 residues. The CDR3 DNA is TGTGCCAGTAGTTGGCAGGTCACAGATACGCAGTATTTT. It translates to CASSWQVTDTQYF.

The chain recombines TRBV28 with TRBJ2-1; D perhaps matches TRBD1 (6 bases). The V end lost 6 bases, the J end lost 2 bases, and 17 bases lay between the germline ends. This CDR3 spans 16 amino acids. Germline CDR1 and CDR2: MDHEN and SYDVKM. The CDR3 DNA follows: TGTGCCAGCAGAATGGGGGCCAGGGCCCCCTACAATGAGCAGTTCTTC. As protein: CASRMGARAPYNEQFF. Supplemented by reference TRBV28 and TRBJ2-1, the full variable domain reads DVKVTQSSRYLVKRTGEKVFLECVQDMDHENMFWYRQDPGLGLRLIYFSYDVKMKEKGDIPEGYSVSREKKERFSLILESASTNQTSMYLCASRMGARAPYNEQFFGPGTRLTVL.

V and J are TRBV29-1 and TRBJ1-1; tentative D call: TRBD1 (6 bases). From germline, CDR1 is SQVTM and CDR2 ANQGSEA. V lost 4 bases and J 7 bases, leaving 19 bases between the germline ends. The CDR3 length is 14 residues. The CDR3 DNA is TGCAGCGTTGGGACAGCTATAGGGAGTATTGAAGCTTTCTTT. The encoded protein is CSVGTAIGSIEAFF.

This chain connects TRBV10-3 to TRBJ1-1, with TRBD1 as a possible D gene (6 bases). Per germline, CDR1 ENHRY and CDR2 SYGVKD. CDR3 length: 12 residues. V dropped 8 bases and J dropped 6 bases, with 13 bases sitting between them. Here the CDR3 reads CAIQGPWAEAFF. As DNA, the CDR3 is TGTGCCATCCAGGGGCCGTGGGCTGAAGCTTTCTTT.

This chain links TRBV13 with TRBJ1-1; perhaps TRBD1 as D (5 bases). The germline V and J ends were trimmed by 2 bases and 1 base, with 11 bases remaining between them. Germline loops: CDR1 PRHDT, CDR2 FYEKMQ (reference sequence). CDR3 length: 15 residues. The CDR3 here is CASSLTRQPNTEAFF. In DNA form, the CDR3 reads TGTGCCAGCAGCTTAACCCGACAGCCGAACACTGAAGCTTTCTTT. Full variable domain (missing parts from reference TRBV13 and TRBJ1-1): AAGVIQSPRHLIKEKRETATLKCYPIPRHDTVYWYQQGPGQDPQFLISFYEKMQSDKGSIPDRFSAQQFSDYHSELNMSSLELGDSALYFCASSLTRQPNTEAFFGQGTRLTVV.

The chain uses TRBV2 and TRBJ1-2; D is ambiguous. The V end was cut by 3 bases, the J end by 6 bases, with 11 bases between. The CDR3 extends over 13 amino acids. In germline, CDR1 is SNHLY, CDR2 FYNNEI. CDR3 coding DNA: TGTGCCAGCAGTGACTCGGGGTCGGATGGCTACACCTTC. Translation: CASSDSGSDGYTF.

The V gene is TRBV7-2, the J gene TRBJ1-1, with 7 bases fitting TRBD1. J lost 4 bases, V lost 5 bases, and 10 bases had no gene match. The CDR3 is made up of 15 amino acids. The germline V gene has CDR1 SGHTA and CDR2 FQGNSA. The CDR3 DNA is TGTGCCAGCAGCGCTCGGACAGGTGTGGCCACTGAAGCTTTCTTT. Its translation: CASSARTGVATEAFF.

The chain recombines TRBV21-1 with TRBJ2-5; the DNA was not used to check the table's D call, TRBD2. TRBV21-1 is deemed a pseudogene. The CDR3 is 16 amino acids. This CDR3 is CASRESRAREGETQYF. The CDR3 bases are TGTGCCAGCAGGGAAAGTCGGGCGAGGGAGGGGGAGACCCAGTACTTC.